This is a list of T cell receptor beta chains from one sample in a study of regulatory T cells in long-lasting Graves disease. TCRdb recomputed calls from the multiplex PCR reads with MiXCR, one row per CDR3 protein. The sample has 700,000 or so distinct CDR3 sequences, 30% seen once. Here the sequenced sample was peripheral blood mononuclear cells (PBMCs), taken when the disease was refractory, from a patient treated with antithyroid drugs. The source is a female donor with Graves disease. The CDR3 runs from the conserved cysteine through the conserved F or W. D genes are given only for firm matches. Size tells how often a clone was seen (once, few, many) or the class of an expanded clone, and some rows leave it out.

v_gene: TRBV19
abundance: -
j_gene: TRBJ2-5
d_gene: -
CDR3nt: TGTGCCAGTAGTCTGCGCAGGGGGGAAGAGACCCAGTACTTC
CDR3aa: CASSLRRGEETQYF

v_gene: TRBV28
abundance: few
j_gene: TRBJ1-1
d_gene: -
CDR3nt: TGTGCCAGCAGTTTGGGGGAGTTTGAAGCTTTCTTT
CDR3aa: CASSLGEFEAFF

v_gene: TRBV3-1
abundance: many
j_gene: TRBJ2-7
d_gene: -
CDR3nt: TGTGCCAGCAGCCAACTCGCGGGACGGTACGAGCAGTACTTC
CDR3aa: CASSQLAGRYEQYF

v_gene: TRBV29-1
abundance: few
j_gene: TRBJ1-1
d_gene: -
CDR3nt: TGCAGCGTCTGGGACTGGAACCGTCCTGAAGCTTTCTTT
CDR3aa: CSVWDWNRPEAFF

v_gene: TRBV20-1
abundance: -
j_gene: TRBJ1-4
d_gene: -
CDR3nt: TGCAGTGCTAGATCGGACAGTCTCTGGGGGGAAAAACTGTTTTTT
CDR3aa: CSARSDSLWGEKLFF

v_gene: TRBV27
abundance: many
j_gene: TRBJ1-2
d_gene: -
CDR3nt: TGTGCCAGCAGTTTTTCGGGGTCCTATGGCTACACCTTC
CDR3aa: CASSFSGSYGYTF

v_gene: TRBV12-5
abundance: -
j_gene: TRBJ1-1
d_gene: TRBD1
CDR3nt: TGTGCTAGTGGCCGGACAGGGGGCCGGGGTACTGAAGCTTTCTTT
CDR3aa: CASGRTGGRGTEAFF

v_gene: TRBV30
abundance: -
j_gene: TRBJ1-1
d_gene: TRBD1
CDR3nt: TGTGCCTGGAGTTACTCTACAGGGGCGGCCACTGAAGCTTTCTTT
CDR3aa: CAWSYSTGAATEAFF

v_gene: TRBV30
abundance: -
j_gene: TRBJ2-5
d_gene: TRBD2
CDR3nt: TGTGCCTGGAGTAGGCGGCGGAGCGGGGAAGAGACCCAGTACTTC
CDR3aa: CAWSRRRSGEETQYF

v_gene: TRBV20-1
abundance: -
j_gene: TRBJ2-7
d_gene: -
CDR3nt: TGCAGTGCTAGTTTTCTAACGGGTTTCCCCTACGAGCAGTACTTC
CDR3aa: CSASFLTGFPYEQYF

v_gene: TRBV27
abundance: -
j_gene: TRBJ1-1
d_gene: -
CDR3nt: TGTGCCAGCAGTTTGGCCACAGCTTCGAACACTGAAGCTTTCTTT
CDR3aa: CASSLATASNTEAFF

v_gene: TRBV4-1
abundance: -
j_gene: TRBJ2-7
d_gene: TRBD2
CDR3nt: TGCGCCAGCAGCCAAGAGGCTAGCGGAATCTACGAGCAGTACTTC
CDR3aa: CASSQEASGIYEQYF

v_gene: TRBV5-1
abundance: many
j_gene: TRBJ1-5
d_gene: -
CDR3nt: TGTGCCAGCAGTTTACGCGGGGATCAGCCCCAGCATTTT
CDR3aa: CASSLRGDQPQHF

v_gene: TRBV27
abundance: few
j_gene: TRBJ1-1
d_gene: -
CDR3nt: TGTGCCAGCAGTTTATTCCAGGGGAACAGGAACACTGAAGCTTTCTTT
CDR3aa: CASSLFQGNRNTEAFF

v_gene: TRBV6-1
abundance: many
j_gene: TRBJ1-6
d_gene: -
CDR3nt: TGTGCCAGCAGTCTTAACAGGGCCAATTCACCCCTCCACTTT
CDR3aa: CASSLNRANSPLHF

v_gene: TRBV6-1
abundance: -
j_gene: TRBJ1-3
d_gene: -
CDR3nt: TGTGCCAGCAGTGAAGTTGGGGGCACGAACACCATATATTTT
CDR3aa: CASSEVGGTNTIYF

v_gene: TRBV20-1
abundance: -
j_gene: TRBJ1-5
d_gene: -
CDR3nt: TGCAGTGCTAGAGATAGGGCAATTAGCAATCAGCCCCAGCATTTT
CDR3aa: CSARDRAISNQPQHF

v_gene: TRBV6-1
abundance: many
j_gene: TRBJ1-5
d_gene: -
CDR3nt: TGTGCCAGCAGGGTAGTACAGGGAAATCAGCCCCAGCATTTT
CDR3aa: CASRVVQGNQPQHF

v_gene: TRBV5-1
abundance: few
j_gene: TRBJ2-5
d_gene: -
CDR3nt: TGCGCCAGCAGCTTGGGGGGTATGGAGACCCAGTACTTC
CDR3aa: CASSLGGMETQYF

v_gene: TRBV5-1
abundance: -
j_gene: TRBJ2-3
d_gene: -
CDR3nt: TGCGCCAGCAGCTTGGAATACGGCACAGATACGCAGTATTTT
CDR3aa: CASSLEYGTDTQYF

v_gene: TRBV13
abundance: few
j_gene: TRBJ1-1
d_gene: -
CDR3nt: TGTGCCAGCAGCGTAGACCCGACTTTTCGAGCTCTCTTT
CDR3aa: CASSVDPTFRALF

v_gene: TRBV2
abundance: -
j_gene: TRBJ2-1
d_gene: -
CDR3nt: TGTGCCAGCAGGGCAGGTCGGAGCTCCTACAATGAGCAGTTCTTC
CDR3aa: CASRAGRSSYNEQFF

v_gene: TRBV5-1
abundance: -
j_gene: TRBJ1-6
d_gene: -
CDR3nt: TGCGCCAGCGGACCAGGGGTGCTGGGTAATTCACCCCTCCACTTT
CDR3aa: CASGPGVLGNSPLHF

v_gene: TRBV7-6
abundance: -
j_gene: TRBJ2-5
d_gene: TRBD1
CDR3nt: TGTGCCAGCAGCTTAGGGACAGGGGGGACCGAGACCCAGTACTTC
CDR3aa: CASSLGTGGTETQYF

v_gene: TRBV15
abundance: -
j_gene: TRBJ2-1
d_gene: -
CDR3nt: TGTGCCACCAGCAGCGGGACGGCCTACAATGAGCAGTTCTTC
CDR3aa: CATSSGTAYNEQFF

v_gene: TRBV29-1
abundance: few
j_gene: TRBJ1-2
d_gene: TRBD1
CDR3nt: TGCAGCGTGGGGACAGAAACCAGGAGCGGCTACACCTTC
CDR3aa: CSVGTETRSGYTF

v_gene: TRBV6-1
abundance: few
j_gene: TRBJ1-1
d_gene: -
CDR3nt: TGTGCCAGCAGTGCCGCCCCTTCGGGTGAAGCTTTCTTT
CDR3aa: CASSAAPSGEAFF

v_gene: TRBV4-1
abundance: few
j_gene: TRBJ2-7
d_gene: -
CDR3nt: TGCGCCAGCAGCCAAGAATCGGGGTCCTACGAGCAGTACTTC
CDR3aa: CASSQESGSYEQYF

v_gene: TRBV20-1
abundance: few
j_gene: TRBJ1-5
d_gene: -
CDR3nt: TGCAGTGCCACTAGGGGGGGACGAAGCAATCAGCCCCAGCATTTT
CDR3aa: CSATRGGRSNQPQHF

v_gene: TRBV12-3/TRBV12-4
abundance: -
j_gene: TRBJ1-1
d_gene: TRBD1
CDR3nt: TGTGCCAGCAGTACCCAGGGGGCCCACACTGAAGCTTTCTTT
CDR3aa: CASSTQGAHTEAFF

v_gene: TRBV6-1
abundance: -
j_gene: TRBJ1-1
d_gene: TRBD1
CDR3nt: TGTGCCAGCAGTAACAGGGGCCCTGTGGGGGGAAGGGCTGAAGCTTTCTTT
CDR3aa: CASSNRGPVGGRAEAFF

v_gene: TRBV30
abundance: few
j_gene: TRBJ1-1
d_gene: -
CDR3nt: TGTGCCTGGAGGGACGGCGGAAGGAACACTGAAGCTTTCTTT
CDR3aa: CAWRDGGRNTEAFF

v_gene: TRBV7-9
abundance: -
j_gene: TRBJ1-2
d_gene: TRBD1
CDR3nt: TGTGCCAGCAGCTTAGAGGACAGGGAGGGCTACACCTTC
CDR3aa: CASSLEDREGYTF

v_gene: TRBV12-3/TRBV12-4
abundance: -
j_gene: TRBJ2-6
d_gene: TRBD1
CDR3nt: TGTGCCAGCAGACGAGGGACAGGGGGTATTGCTGGGGCCAACGTCCTGACTTTC
CDR3aa: CASRRGTGGIAGANVLTF

v_gene: TRBV7-9
abundance: -
j_gene: TRBJ1-1
d_gene: TRBD1
CDR3nt: TGTGCCAGCAGCTTCAATGACAGGGACTCTGAAGCTTTCTTT
CDR3aa: CASSFNDRDSEAFF

v_gene: TRBV6-2/TRBV6-3
abundance: -
j_gene: TRBJ2-2
d_gene: -
CDR3nt: TGTGCCAGCAGATTCTCAGGGGCCAGCGGGGAGCTGTTTTTT
CDR3aa: CASRFSGASGELFF

v_gene: TRBV12-3/TRBV12-4
abundance: few
j_gene: TRBJ1-2
d_gene: -
CDR3nt: TGTGCCAGCAGCCCCCGGAACCTCTATGGCTACACCTTC
CDR3aa: CASSPRNLYGYTF

v_gene: TRBV10-3
abundance: few
j_gene: TRBJ1-1
d_gene: -
CDR3nt: TGTGCCATCAGTGAGTCGAGCCAGAACACTGAAGCTTTCTTT
CDR3aa: CAISESSQNTEAFF

v_gene: TRBV11-2
abundance: few
j_gene: TRBJ2-7
d_gene: TRBD2
CDR3nt: TGTGCCAGTAGCGGGGGTGCTAGCACCTACGAGCAGTACTTC
CDR3aa: CASSGGASTYEQYF

v_gene: TRBV30
abundance: -
j_gene: TRBJ2-1
d_gene: TRBD1
CDR3nt: TGTGCCTGTGATAAGACAGGGGCCTCCTACAATGAGCAGTTCTTC
CDR3aa: CACDKTGASYNEQFF

v_gene: TRBV11-2
abundance: few
j_gene: TRBJ2-2
d_gene: TRBD2
CDR3nt: TGTGCCAGCAGCTTAGTCTGGGGCGATAGCGGGAGTTACCGGGAGCTGTTTTTT
CDR3aa: CASSLVWGDSGSYRELFF

v_gene: TRBV12-3/TRBV12-4
abundance: few
j_gene: TRBJ1-5
d_gene: -
CDR3nt: TGTGCCAGCAGGCAGGGGACCCAGCCCCAGCATTTT
CDR3aa: CASRQGTQPQHF

v_gene: TRBV12-3/TRBV12-4
abundance: many
j_gene: TRBJ1-4
d_gene: -
CDR3nt: TGTGCCAGCAGTCAAACTACAGGAGCGACTAATGAAAAACTGTTTTTT
CDR3aa: CASSQTTGATNEKLFF

v_gene: TRBV10-3
abundance: -
j_gene: TRBJ2-2
d_gene: TRBD2
CDR3nt: TGTGCCATCAGTGGGACTAGCGAGACCGGGGAGCTGTTTTTT
CDR3aa: CAISGTSETGELFF

v_gene: TRBV28
abundance: few
j_gene: TRBJ1-1
d_gene: -
CDR3nt: TGTGCCAGCAGTTCCCCAGGGATTACAGCTTTCTTT
CDR3aa: CASSSPGITAFF

v_gene: TRBV5-6
abundance: -
j_gene: TRBJ1-2
d_gene: -
CDR3nt: TGTGCCAGCAGCTTGTACGTCGGAGCCGGACGGATCTATGGCTACACCTTC
CDR3aa: CASSLYVGAGRIYGYTF

v_gene: TRBV10-3
abundance: -
j_gene: TRBJ2-5
d_gene: -
CDR3nt: TGTGCCATCAGTGAGTCCCCCAGAATGGGAGAGACCCAGTACTTC
CDR3aa: CAISESPRMGETQYF

v_gene: TRBV28
abundance: -
j_gene: TRBJ2-4
d_gene: -
CDR3nt: TGTGCCAGCAGCCGGCGACTTAACCAGGCCAAAAACATTCAGTACTTC
CDR3aa: CASSRRLNQAKNIQYF

v_gene: TRBV11-2
abundance: once
j_gene: TRBJ1-5
d_gene: -
CDR3nt: TGTGCCAGCAGCCCCAACGGACAGAGCAATCAGCCCCAGCATTTT
CDR3aa: CASSPNGQSNQPQHF

v_gene: TRBV10-3
abundance: few
j_gene: TRBJ2-2
d_gene: TRBD1
CDR3nt: TGTGCCACGGGACAGGGTGGCACCGGGGAGCTGTTTTTT
CDR3aa: CATGQGGTGELFF

v_gene: TRBV6-5
abundance: -
j_gene: TRBJ1-5
d_gene: -
CDR3nt: TGTGCCAGCAGTTACAGTTGGAATCAGCCCCAGCATTTT
CDR3aa: CASSYSWNQPQHF

v_gene: TRBV2
abundance: -
j_gene: TRBJ1-3
d_gene: -
CDR3nt: TGTGCCAGCAGGGAAACTCCGGCGCGTAGCTCTGGAAACACCATATATTTT
CDR3aa: CASRETPARSSGNTIYF

v_gene: TRBV12-3/TRBV12-4
abundance: few
j_gene: TRBJ1-1
d_gene: -
CDR3nt: TGTGCCAGCAGTTTCGGGACAACGAACACTGAAGCTTTCTTT
CDR3aa: CASSFGTTNTEAFF

v_gene: TRBV19
abundance: -
j_gene: TRBJ2-7
d_gene: TRBD2
CDR3nt: TGTGCCAGTAGAAATACCGGGACTAGCGGGCAGTACTTC
CDR3aa: CASRNTGTSGQYF

v_gene: TRBV10-2
abundance: -
j_gene: TRBJ1-2
d_gene: -
CDR3nt: TGCGCCAGCAGTGAGTCGACTACAGCTCTTGGCTACACCTTC
CDR3aa: CASSESTTALGYTF